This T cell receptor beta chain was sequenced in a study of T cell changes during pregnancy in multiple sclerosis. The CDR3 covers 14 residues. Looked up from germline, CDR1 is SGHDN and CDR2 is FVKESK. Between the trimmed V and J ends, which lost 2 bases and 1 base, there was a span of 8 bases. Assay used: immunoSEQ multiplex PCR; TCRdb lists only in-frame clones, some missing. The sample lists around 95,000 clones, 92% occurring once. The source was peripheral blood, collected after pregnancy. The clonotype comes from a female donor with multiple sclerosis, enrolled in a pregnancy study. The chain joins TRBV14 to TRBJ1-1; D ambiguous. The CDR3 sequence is CASSQWEENTEAFF. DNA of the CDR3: TGTGCCAGCAGCCAATGGGAGGAGAACACTGAAGCTTTCTTT.